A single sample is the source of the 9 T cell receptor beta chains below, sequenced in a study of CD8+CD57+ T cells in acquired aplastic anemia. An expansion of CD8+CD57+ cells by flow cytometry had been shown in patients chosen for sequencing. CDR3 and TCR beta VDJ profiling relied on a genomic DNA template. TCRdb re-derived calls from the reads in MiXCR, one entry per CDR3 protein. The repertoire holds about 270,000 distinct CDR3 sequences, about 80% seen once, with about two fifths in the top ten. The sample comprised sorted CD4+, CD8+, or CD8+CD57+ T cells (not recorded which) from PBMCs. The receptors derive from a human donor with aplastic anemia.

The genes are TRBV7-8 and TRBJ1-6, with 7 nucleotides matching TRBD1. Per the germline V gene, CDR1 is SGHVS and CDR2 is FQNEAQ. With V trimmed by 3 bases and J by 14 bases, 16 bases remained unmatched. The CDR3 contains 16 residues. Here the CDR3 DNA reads TGTGCCAGCAGCTTTCATACAGACGGGACAGCTCTATCCCTCCACTTT. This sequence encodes CASSFHTDGTALSLHF.

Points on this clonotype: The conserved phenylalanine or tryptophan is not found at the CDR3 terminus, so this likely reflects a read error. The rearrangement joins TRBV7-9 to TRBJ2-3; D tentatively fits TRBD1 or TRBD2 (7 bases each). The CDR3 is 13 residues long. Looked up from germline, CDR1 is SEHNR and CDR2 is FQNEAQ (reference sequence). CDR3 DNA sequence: TGTGCCAGCGGCGACGGGGGGACAGACACGCAGTATTAC. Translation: CASGDGGTDTQYY.

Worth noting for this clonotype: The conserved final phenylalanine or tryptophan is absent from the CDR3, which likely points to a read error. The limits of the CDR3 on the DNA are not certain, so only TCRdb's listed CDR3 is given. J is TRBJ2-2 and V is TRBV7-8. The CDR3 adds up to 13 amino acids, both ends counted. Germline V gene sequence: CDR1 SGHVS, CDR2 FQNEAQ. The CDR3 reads CASSIAGSGELQY.

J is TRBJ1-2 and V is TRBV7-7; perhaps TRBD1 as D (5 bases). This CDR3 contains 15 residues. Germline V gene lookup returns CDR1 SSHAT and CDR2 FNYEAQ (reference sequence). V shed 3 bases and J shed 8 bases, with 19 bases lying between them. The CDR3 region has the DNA TGTGCCAGCAGCTTTCAAAGAAGCGGGGGGAGCGGCTACACCTTC. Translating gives CASSFQRSGGSGYTF.

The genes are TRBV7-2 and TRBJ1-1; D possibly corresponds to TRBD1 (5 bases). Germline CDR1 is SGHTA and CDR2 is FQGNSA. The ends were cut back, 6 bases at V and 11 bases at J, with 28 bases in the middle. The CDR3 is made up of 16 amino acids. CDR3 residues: CASRGEWMSSYEQAFF. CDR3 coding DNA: TGTGCCAGCAGGGGGGAGTGGATGAGCTCCTACGAGCAGGCTTTCTTT.

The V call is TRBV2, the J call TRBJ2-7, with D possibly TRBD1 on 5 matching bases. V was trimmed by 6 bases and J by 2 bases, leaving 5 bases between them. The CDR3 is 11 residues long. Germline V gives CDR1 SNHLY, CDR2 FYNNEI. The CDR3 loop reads CASRTAYEQYF. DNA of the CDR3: TGTGCCAGCAGGACAGCCTACGAGCAGTACTTC.

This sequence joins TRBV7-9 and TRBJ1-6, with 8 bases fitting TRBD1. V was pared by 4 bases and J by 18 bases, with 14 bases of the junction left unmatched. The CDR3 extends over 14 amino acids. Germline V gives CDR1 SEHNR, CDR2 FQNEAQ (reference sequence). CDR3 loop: CASSSDRGNYHHHF. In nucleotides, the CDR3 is TGTGCCAGCAGCTCAGACAGGGGCAATTACCACCACCACTTT.

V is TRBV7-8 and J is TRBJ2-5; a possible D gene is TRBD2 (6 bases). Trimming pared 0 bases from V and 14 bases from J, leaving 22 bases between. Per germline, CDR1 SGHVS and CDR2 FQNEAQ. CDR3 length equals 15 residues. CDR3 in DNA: TGTGCCAGCAGCTTAGCGGGAGGTCCCGATAAGACGTATTACTTC. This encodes CASSLAGGPDKTYYF.

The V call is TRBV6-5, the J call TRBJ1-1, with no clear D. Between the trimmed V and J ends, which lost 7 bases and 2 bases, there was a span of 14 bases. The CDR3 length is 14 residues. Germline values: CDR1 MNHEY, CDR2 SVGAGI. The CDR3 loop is CASTQAHTNTEAFF. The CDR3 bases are TGTGCCAGCACCCAGGCCCACACAAACACTGAAGCTTTCTTT.